This T cell receptor beta chain was captured in a study of blood T cells in healthy people across ages. The study, taken as a whole, reports: Both higher diversity and more naive CD4+ cells marked long-lived donors when set against aged donors.

Many counts were recorded for this clonotype. No antigen is known for it. V dropped 3 bases and J dropped 2; count of bases not matched to a gene: 8. Germline V gene sequence: CDR1 DFQATT, CDR2 SNEGSKA (reference sequence). The CDR3 is 15 residues long. For the second PCR, which ran for about 6 to 11 cycles, a sample-barcoded 5' primer and a J-beta primer mix were used. A template-switch adaptor with 12 random nucleotides tagged each cDNA molecule. Each of the samples gave a minimum of 3 million paired-end reads that contained CDR3. Using its own MiXCR run on the 5' RACE reads, TCRdb lists one record per CDR3 protein. The sample has approximately 700,000 distinct CDR3 sequences, 32% seen once.

This chain uses TRBV20-1 with TRBJ2-7; 9 bases match TRBD1. The clonotype originates from a woman aged 80 or older in good health. The sequencing input was blood. CDR3 sequence (DNA): TGCAGTGCTAGTAGGGGGGACAGGGCACCCTACGAGCAGTACTTC. As protein: CSASRGDRAPYEQYF.